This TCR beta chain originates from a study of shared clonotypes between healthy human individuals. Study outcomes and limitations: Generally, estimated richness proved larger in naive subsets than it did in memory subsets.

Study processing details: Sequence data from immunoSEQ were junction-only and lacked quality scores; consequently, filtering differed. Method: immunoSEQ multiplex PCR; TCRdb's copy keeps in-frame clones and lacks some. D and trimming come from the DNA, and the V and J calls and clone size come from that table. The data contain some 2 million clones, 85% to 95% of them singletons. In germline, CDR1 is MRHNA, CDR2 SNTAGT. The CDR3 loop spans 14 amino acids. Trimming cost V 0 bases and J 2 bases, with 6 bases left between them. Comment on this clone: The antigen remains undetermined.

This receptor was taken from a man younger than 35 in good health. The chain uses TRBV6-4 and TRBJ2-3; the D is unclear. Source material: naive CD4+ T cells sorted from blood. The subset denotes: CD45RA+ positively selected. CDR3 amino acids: CASSDSPNTDTQYF. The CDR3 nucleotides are TGTGCCAGCAGTGACTCTCCTAACACAGATACGCAGTATTTT.